Below are 17 T cell receptor beta chains sequenced from a single sample in a study of blood T cell repertoires in COVID-19. Clones were sequenced by immunoSEQ multiplex PCR, and TCRdb holds only the in-frame ones, with some missing. The sample has just over 80,000 clones, around 76% seen once. Sequenced: peripheral blood. These receptors were collected from a woman aged 80 or over with active or convalescent COVID-19.

The V call is TRBV7-9, the J call TRBJ1-2; TRBD1 aligns across 7 bases. Looked up from germline, CDR1 is SEHNR and CDR2 is FQNEAQ (reference sequence). This CDR3 comprises 12 residues. The V gene end was trimmed by 4 bases and the J gene end by 5 bases; junction bases not matched to a gene: 1. The CDR3 loop reads CASSSTGYGYTF. The CDR3 DNA reads as TGTGCCAGCAGCTCGACAGGGTATGGCTACACCTTC.

This clone has only a few counts. The chain joins TRBV7-2 to TRBJ2-7; unclear D gene. Germline lookup yields CDR1 SGHTA and CDR2 FQGNSA. V was shortened by 5 bases and J by 0 bases, with 14 bases between the two germline ends. The CDR3 has 15 residues. The DNA for the CDR3 is TGTGCCAGCAGCCGCAGAACACAGAGCTCCTACGAGCAGTACTTC. Its protein is CASSRRTQSSYEQYF. Supplemented by reference TRBV7-2 and TRBJ2-7, the full variable domain reads GAGVSQSPSNKVTEKGKDVELRCDPISGHTALYWYRQSLGQGLEFLIYFQGNSAPDKSGLPSDRFSAERTGGSVSTLTIQRTQQEDSAVYLCASSRRTQSSYEQYFGPGTRLTVT.

This sequence joins TRBV7-6 and TRBJ1-6; TRBD1 aligns across 7 bases. CDR3 size: 14 residues. V was pared by 5 bases and J by 8 bases, with 6 bases of the junction left unmatched. Germline assignment: CDR1 SGHVS and CDR2 FNYEAQ. Written as DNA, the CDR3 is TGTGCCAGCAGCCGTACAGGGGTTGATTCACCCCTCCACTTT. This encodes CASSRTGVDSPLHF. Full variable domain (rest looked up from reference TRBV7-6 and TRBJ1-6): GAGVSQSPRYKVTKRGQDVALRCDPISGHVSLYWYRQALGQGPEFLTYFNYEAQQDKSGLPNDRFSAERPEGSISTLTIQRTEQRDSAMYRCASSRTGVDSPLHFGNGTRLTVT.

The V and J genes are TRBV18 and TRBJ1-2; D is perhaps TRBD1 (5 bases). Germline CDR1 reads KGHSH; CDR2 reads LQKENI. Trimming removed 0 bases from V and 5 bases from J, with 7 bases in between. CDR3 length: 13 amino acids. CDR3 nucleotide sequence: TGTGCCAGCTCACCACCAGGGGCATATGGCTACACCTTC. Translated: CASSPPGAYGYTF.

V gene TRBV4-3 combines with J gene TRBJ1-6; TRBD1 agrees at 9 bases. This CDR3 is built from 16 residues. With 4 bases clipped from V and 10 bases from J, the junction kept 11 bases outside the gene matches. Germline CDR1 reads LGHNA; CDR2 reads YSLEER. This CDR3 is CASSLTATGGGSPLHF. The CDR3 DNA is TGCGCCAGCAGCCTCACGGCGACAGGGGGAGGGTCACCCCTCCACTTT.

The genes are TRBV19 and TRBJ2-1, with D tentatively TRBD1 (5 bases). The CDR3 runs to 14 residues. The germline gives CDR1 LNHDA, CDR2 SQIVND (reference sequence). Trimming removed 6 bases at V and 6 bases at J, with 15 bases between. CDR3 bases: TGTGCCAGTAGAGAGGCGGCAGGGATCAATGAGCAGTTCTTC. Protein: CASREAAGINEQFF.

This chain connects TRBV4-3 to TRBJ2-4, with D possibly matching TRBD2 (5 bases). The germline V and J ends were trimmed by 0 bases and 10 bases, with 7 bases remaining between them. This CDR3 spans 12 amino acids. The germline gives CDR1 LGHNA, CDR2 YSLEER. The DNA of the CDR3 is TGCGCCAGCAGCCAAGATCGAGGGATTCAGTACTTC. Amino acids: CASSQDRGIQYF.

This chain uses TRBV6-2 or TRBV6-3 with TRBJ2-4; TRBD1 is a possible D gene (5 bases). V lost 0 bases to trimming and J lost 0 bases, with 9 bases between them. The CDR3 loop spans 16 amino acids. Germline V gene sequence: CDR1 MNHEY, CDR2 SVGEGT. DNA of the CDR3: TGTGCCAGCAGTTACTCGGGGCCAATAGCCAAAAACATTCAGTACTTC. This gives the protein CASSYSGPIAKNIQYF.

This chain joins TRBV3-1 (or the pseudogene TRBV3-2) and TRBJ1-2, with D tentatively TRBD1 (6 bases). The V end lost 3 bases, the J end lost 4 bases, and 15 bases lay between the germline ends. The length of the CDR3 is 15 residues. The germline CDR1 and CDR2 sequences are LGHDT and YNNKEL (reference sequence). This CDR3 reads CASSHPGTSVYGYTF. CDR3 DNA sequence: TGTGCCAGCAGCCATCCCGGGACATCGGTCTATGGCTACACCTTC.

The chain recombines TRBV6-5 with TRBJ1-3, with D possibly matching TRBD1 (5 bases). Germline CDR1 MNHEY, CDR2 SVGAGI. The CDR3 length is 13 residues. Deletions cut 5 bases from V and 1 base from J, with 6 bases between. The CDR3 DNA reads TGTGCCAGCAGTACAGGATCTGGAAACACCATATATTTT. This translates into CASSTGSGNTIYF.

The chain has TRBV5-1 and TRBJ1-5; possibly TRBD1 for D (5 bases). This CDR3 is built from 13 residues. Trimming took 0 bases from V and 11 from J, leaving 12 bases between them. The germline V gene encodes CDR1 SGHRS and CDR2 YFSETQ. The CDR3 nucleotides read TGCGCCAGCAGCTTGGAGGGGTCAGGGACCCAGCATTTT. Its translation: CASSLEGSGTQHF.

The chain combines TRBV7-9 with TRBJ1-4, with 10 bases fitting TRBD1. The germline V gene encodes CDR1 SEHNR and CDR2 FQNEAQ (reference sequence). Trimming took 5 bases from V and 6 from J; bases not matched to a gene: 6. The CDR3 contains 15 residues. The CDR3 DNA sequence: TGTGCCAGCAGCCTATGGACAGGGGGATATGAAAAACTGTTTTTT. Translation: CASSLWTGGYEKLFF.

The chain recombines TRBV6-6 with TRBJ1-1; D might be TRBD1 (6 bases). Trimming removed 6 bases from V and 6 bases from J, with 26 bases in between. Looked up from germline, CDR1 is MNHNY and CDR2 is SVGAGI (reference sequence). There are 17 residues in the CDR3. CDR3 nucleotides: TGTGCCAGCAGCCGAACTACCGGGACACCCATAGTGTCTGAAGCTTTCTTT. It translates to CASSRTTGTPIVSEAFF.

The CDR3 protein is CAWSGQDHNEKLFF. The CDR3 DNA is TGTGCCTGGAGCGGACAGGATCATAATGAAAAACTGTTTTTT. The chain is built from TRBV30 and TRBJ1-4, with 7 positions matching TRBD1. The CDR3 is 14 amino acids. CDR1 is GTSNPN, CDR2 SVGIG, per germline (reference sequence). Losses at the gene ends were 3 bases for V and 4 bases for J; bases not matched to a gene: 5.

This rearrangement joins TRBV6-6 to TRBJ1-2; tentative D call: TRBD1 (5 bases). This CDR3 comprises 15 residues. Trimming took off 0 bases at V and 2 bases at J, with 10 bases between the two ends. CDR1 and CDR2 from the germline V gene are MNHNY and SVGAGI (reference sequence). CDR3 sequence reads: CASSYSARENYGYTF. The DNA of the CDR3 is TGTGCCAGCAGTTACTCGGCCAGGGAAAACTATGGCTACACCTTC.

This chain connects TRBV2 to TRBJ2-5; 10 bases align to TRBD1. Germline trimming cut 4 bases from V and 5 bases from J; bases unmatched to any gene: 7. CDR1 SNHLY and CDR2 FYNNEI come from the germline V gene. This CDR3 comprises 15 residues. This chain's CDR3 is CASSVDRGQGETQYF. The CDR3 nucleotides read TGTGCCAGCAGTGTCGACAGGGGGCAAGGGGAGACCCAGTACTTC.

The sample holds a few counts of this clone. This chain links TRBV18 with TRBJ1-5, with 9 bases that match TRBD1. Germline CDR1 and CDR2: KGHSH and LQKENI. V lost 6 bases, J lost 1 base, and 13 bases stayed unmatched. The CDR3 is 18 residues long. The CDR3 DNA follows: TGTGCCAGCTCGCTACGGGGGCCGGGACAGGGAAGCAATCAGCCCCAGCATTTT. This sequence encodes CASSLRGPGQGSNQPQHF.